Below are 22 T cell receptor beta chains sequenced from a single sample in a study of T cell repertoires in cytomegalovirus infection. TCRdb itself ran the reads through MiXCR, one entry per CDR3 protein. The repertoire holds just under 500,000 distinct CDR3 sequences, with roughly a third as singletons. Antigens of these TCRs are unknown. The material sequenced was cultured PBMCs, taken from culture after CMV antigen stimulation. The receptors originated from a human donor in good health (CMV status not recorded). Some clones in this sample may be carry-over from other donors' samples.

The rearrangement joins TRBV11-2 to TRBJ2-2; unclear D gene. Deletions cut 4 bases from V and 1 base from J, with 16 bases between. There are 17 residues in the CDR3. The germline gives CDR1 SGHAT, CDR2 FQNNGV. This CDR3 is CASSSPLGIRNTGELFF. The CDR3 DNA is TGTGCCAGCAGCTCTCCCCTGGGGATTCGGAACACCGGGGAGCTGTTTTTT.

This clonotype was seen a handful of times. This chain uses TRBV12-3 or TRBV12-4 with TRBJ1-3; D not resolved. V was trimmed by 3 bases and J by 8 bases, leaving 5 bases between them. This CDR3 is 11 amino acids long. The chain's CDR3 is CASSLRDTIYF. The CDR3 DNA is TGTGCCAGCAGTTTGAGGGACACCATATATTTT.

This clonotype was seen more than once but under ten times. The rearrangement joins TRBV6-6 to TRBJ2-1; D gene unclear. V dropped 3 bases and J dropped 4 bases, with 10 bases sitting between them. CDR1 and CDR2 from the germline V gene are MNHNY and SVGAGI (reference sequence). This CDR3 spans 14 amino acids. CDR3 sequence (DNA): TGTGCCAGCAGTTATTTCGGACCATACAATGAGCAGTTCTTC. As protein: CASSYFGPYNEQFF.

The CDR3 sequence is CASGLVSGTGGPQPQHF. The CDR3 bases are TGTGCTAGTGGTTTGGTCTCCGGGACAGGGGGTCCTCAGCCCCAGCATTTT. V and J are TRBV12-5 and TRBJ1-5, with 11 nucleotides matching TRBD1. The germline CDR1 and CDR2 sequences are LGHNT and FRNRAP. V gave up 0 bases and J gave up 6 bases; unmatched junction bases: 7. The CDR3 is 17 amino acids.

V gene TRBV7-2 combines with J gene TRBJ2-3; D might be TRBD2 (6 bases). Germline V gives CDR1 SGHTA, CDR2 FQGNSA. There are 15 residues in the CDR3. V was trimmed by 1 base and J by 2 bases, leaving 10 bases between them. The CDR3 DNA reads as TGTGCCAGCAGCTTAGGGGTAGCGGCCACAGATACGCAGTATTTT. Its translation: CASSLGVAATDTQYF.

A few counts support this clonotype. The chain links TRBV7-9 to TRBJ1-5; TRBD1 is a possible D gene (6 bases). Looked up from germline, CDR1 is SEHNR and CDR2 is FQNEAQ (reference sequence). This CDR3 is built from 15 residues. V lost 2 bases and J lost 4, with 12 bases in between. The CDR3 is CASSLPDSLNQPQHF. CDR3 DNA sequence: TGTGCCAGCAGCTTACCGGACAGCTTAAATCAGCCCCAGCATTTT.

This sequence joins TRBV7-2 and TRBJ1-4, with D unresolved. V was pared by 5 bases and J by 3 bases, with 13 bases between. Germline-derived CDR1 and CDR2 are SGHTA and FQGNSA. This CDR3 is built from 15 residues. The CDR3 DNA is TGTGCCAGCAGCGGATCAGGCGCGTCTAATGAAAAACTGTTTTTT. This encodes CASSGSGASNEKLFF.

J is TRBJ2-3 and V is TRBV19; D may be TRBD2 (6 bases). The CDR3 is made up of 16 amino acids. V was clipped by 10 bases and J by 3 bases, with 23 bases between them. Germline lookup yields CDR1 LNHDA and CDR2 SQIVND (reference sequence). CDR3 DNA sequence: TGTGCCACAAACGATGGGGGGATGAGTGGGACAGATACGCAGTATTTT. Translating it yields CATNDGGMSGTDTQYF.

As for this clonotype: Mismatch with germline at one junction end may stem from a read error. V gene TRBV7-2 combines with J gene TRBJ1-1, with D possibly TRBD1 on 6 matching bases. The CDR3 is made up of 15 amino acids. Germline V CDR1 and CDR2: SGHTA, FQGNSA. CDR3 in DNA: TGTGCCAACAGCTTAGCGCGAGGGGGGGGCACTGAAGCTTTCTTT. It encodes CANSLARGGGTEAFF.

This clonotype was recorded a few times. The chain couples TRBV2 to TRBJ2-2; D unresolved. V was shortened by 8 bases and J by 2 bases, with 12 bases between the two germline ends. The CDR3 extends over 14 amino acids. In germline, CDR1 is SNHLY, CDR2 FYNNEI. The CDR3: CASEPRGNTGELFF. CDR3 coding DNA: TGTGCCAGCGAACCGAGAGGCAACACCGGGGAGCTGTTTTTT.

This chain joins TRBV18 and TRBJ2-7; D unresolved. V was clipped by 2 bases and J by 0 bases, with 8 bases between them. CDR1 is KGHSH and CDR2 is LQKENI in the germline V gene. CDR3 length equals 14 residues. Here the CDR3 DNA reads TGTGCCAGCTCACCAGGACCGACCTCCTACGAGCAGTACGTC. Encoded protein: CASSPGPTSYEQYV.

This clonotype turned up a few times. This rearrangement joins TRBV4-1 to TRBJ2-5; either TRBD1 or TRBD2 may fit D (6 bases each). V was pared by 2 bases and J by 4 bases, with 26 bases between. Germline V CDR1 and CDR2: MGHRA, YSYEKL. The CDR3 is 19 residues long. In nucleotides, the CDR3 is TGCGCCAGCAGCCAAAGGCCAACGTCGGCTAGCGAGGGGGGAGAGACCCAGTACTTC. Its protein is CASSQRPTSASEGGETQYF.

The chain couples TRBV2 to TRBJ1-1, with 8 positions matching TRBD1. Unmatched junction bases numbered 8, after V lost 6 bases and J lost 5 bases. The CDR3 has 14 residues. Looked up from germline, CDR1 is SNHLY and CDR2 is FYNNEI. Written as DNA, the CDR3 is TGTGCCAGCAGGTCGGGACAGGTGGGTACTGAAGCTTTCTTT. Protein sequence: CASRSGQVGTEAFF.

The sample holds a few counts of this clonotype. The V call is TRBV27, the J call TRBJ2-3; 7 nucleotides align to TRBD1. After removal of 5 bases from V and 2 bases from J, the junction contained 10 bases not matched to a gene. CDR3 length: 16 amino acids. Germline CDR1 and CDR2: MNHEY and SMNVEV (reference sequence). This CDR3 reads CASSPPTGLDTDTQYF. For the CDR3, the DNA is TGTGCCAGCAGTCCACCGACAGGGTTGGACACAGATACGCAGTATTTT.

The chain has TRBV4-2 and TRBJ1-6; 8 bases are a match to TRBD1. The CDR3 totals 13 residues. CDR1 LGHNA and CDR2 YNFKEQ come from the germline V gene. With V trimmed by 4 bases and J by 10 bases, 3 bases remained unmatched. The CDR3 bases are TGTGCCAGCAGCCCAGGACAGGGATCACCCCTCCACTTT. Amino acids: CASSPGQGSPLHF.

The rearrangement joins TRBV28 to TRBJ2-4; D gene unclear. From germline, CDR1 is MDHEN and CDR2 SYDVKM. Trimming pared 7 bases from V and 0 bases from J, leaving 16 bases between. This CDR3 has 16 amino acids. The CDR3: CASNTVLQLAKNIQYF. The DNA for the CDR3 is TGTGCCAGCAACACCGTTCTCCAGCTAGCCAAAAACATTCAGTACTTC.

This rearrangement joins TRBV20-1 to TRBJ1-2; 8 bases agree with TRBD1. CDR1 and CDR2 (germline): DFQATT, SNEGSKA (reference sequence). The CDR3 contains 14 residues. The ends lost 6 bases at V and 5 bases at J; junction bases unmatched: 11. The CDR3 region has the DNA TGCAGTGCCGAAGCTCAGGGGGCAGGGTATGGCTACACCTTC. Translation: CSAEAQGAGYGYTF.

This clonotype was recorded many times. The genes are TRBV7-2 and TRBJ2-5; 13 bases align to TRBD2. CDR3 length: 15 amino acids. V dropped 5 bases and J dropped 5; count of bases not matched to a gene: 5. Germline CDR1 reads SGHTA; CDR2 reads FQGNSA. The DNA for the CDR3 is TGTGCCAGCAGCCCCACTAGCGGGAGGGGTGAGACCCAGTACTTC. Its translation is CASSPTSGRGETQYF. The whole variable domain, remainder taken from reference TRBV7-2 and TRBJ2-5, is GAGVSQSPSNKVTEKGKDVELRCDPISGHTALYWYRQSLGQGLEFLIYFQGNSAPDKSGLPSDRFSAERTGGSVSTLTIQRTQQEDSAVYLCASSPTSGRGETQYFGPGTRLLVL.

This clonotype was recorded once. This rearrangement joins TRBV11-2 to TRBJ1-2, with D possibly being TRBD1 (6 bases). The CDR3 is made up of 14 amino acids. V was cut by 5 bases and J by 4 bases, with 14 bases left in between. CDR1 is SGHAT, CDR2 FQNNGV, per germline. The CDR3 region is CASSLLGARYGYTF. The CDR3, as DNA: TGTGCCAGCAGCCTCCTGGGGGCCCGCTATGGCTACACCTTC. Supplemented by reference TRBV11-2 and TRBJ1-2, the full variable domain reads EAGVAQSPRYKIIEKRQSVAFWCNPISGHATLYWYQQILGQGPKLLIQFQNNGVVDDSQLPKDRFSAERLKGVDSTLKIQPAKLEDSAVYLCASSLLGARYGYTFGSGTRLTVV.

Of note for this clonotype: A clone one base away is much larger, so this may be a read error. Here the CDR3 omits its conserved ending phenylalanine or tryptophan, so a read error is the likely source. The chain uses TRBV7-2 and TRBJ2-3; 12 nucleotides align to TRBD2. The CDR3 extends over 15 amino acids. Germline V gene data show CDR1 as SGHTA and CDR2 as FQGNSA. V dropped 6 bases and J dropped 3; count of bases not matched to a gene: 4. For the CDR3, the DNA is TGTGCCAGCAGTCGACTAGCGGGAGATACAGATACGCAGTATTTG. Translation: CASSRLAGDTDTQYL.

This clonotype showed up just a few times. CDR3 nucleotide sequence: TGTGCCAGCAGCTTGCGGAACATTCCCTCTGGGGCCAACGTCCTGACTTTC. Translated: CASSLRNIPSGANVLTF. J is TRBJ2-6 and V is TRBV5-4; D gene uncertain. Trimming took 1 base from V and 0 from J, leaving 11 bases between them. The CDR3 runs to 17 residues. Germline values: CDR1 SGHNT, CDR2 YYREEE (reference sequence).

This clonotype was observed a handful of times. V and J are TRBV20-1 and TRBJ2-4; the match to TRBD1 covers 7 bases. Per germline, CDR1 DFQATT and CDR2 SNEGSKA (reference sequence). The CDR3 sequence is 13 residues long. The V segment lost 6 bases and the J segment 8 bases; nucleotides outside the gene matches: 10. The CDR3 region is CSARITGVDIQYF. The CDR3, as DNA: TGCAGTGCACGGATAACAGGGGTGGACATTCAGTACTTC.